The 20 T cell receptor beta chains listed next were all sequenced from one sample in a study of T cell changes during pregnancy in multiple sclerosis. Measured with immunoSEQ multiplex PCR; TCRdb has only the in-frame clones, and not every one. The sample has tens of thousands of clones; 93% are singletons. The material sequenced was peripheral blood, taken in the second trimester of pregnancy. All receptors derive from a female donor with multiple sclerosis, enrolled in a pregnancy study.

This clone occurred once. V usage is TRBV11-3 and J usage is TRBJ1-1; D is perhaps TRBD1 (5 bases). V lost 5 bases to trimming and J lost 1 base, with 11 bases between them. The CDR3 is 14 amino acids. The germline V gene encodes CDR1 SGHNT and CDR2 YENEEA. The CDR3 bases are TGTGCCAGCAGCCAAGGGGCTTCGAACACTGAAGCTTTCTTT. It encodes CASSQGASNTEAFF.

DNA of the CDR3: TGTGCCATCAGTGAGATCGAGAGCTCCTACAATGAGCAGTTCTTC. Its translation: CAISEIESSYNEQFF. This chain uses TRBV10-3 with TRBJ2-1; D remains unclear. The ends were cut back, 2 bases at V and 0 bases at J, with 8 bases in the middle. CDR3 length: 15 residues. Germline loops: CDR1 ENHRY, CDR2 SYGVKD.

V is TRBV29-1 and J is TRBJ2-5, with a tentative D call TRBD2 (6 bases). There are 13 residues in the CDR3. Trimming left V 7 bases short and J 4 bases short, with 16 bases between. Germline values: CDR1 SQVTM, CDR2 ANQGSEA. The CDR3 here is CSATPGTLETQYF. CDR3 nucleotide sequence: TGCAGCGCCACCCCCGGGACTCTAGAGACCCAGTACTTC.

This sequence joins TRBV6-6 and TRBJ1-1; 9 bases line up with TRBD1. Germline lookup yields CDR1 MNHNY and CDR2 SVGAGI (reference sequence). The ends lost 5 bases at V and 5 bases at J; junction bases unmatched: 6. This CDR3 is built from 14 residues. CDR3 nucleotides: TGTGCCAGCAGTCAACCGGGACAGGGAACTGAAGCTTTCTTT. It is translated as CASSQPGQGTEAFF.

The chain links TRBV18 to TRBJ2-2; D gene unclear. Looked up from germline, CDR1 is KGHSH and CDR2 is LQKENI. CDR3 length: 14 residues. V gave up 2 bases and J gave up 4 bases, with 8 bases separating them. The CDR3 region has the DNA TGTGCCAGCTCACCAGTAGCCCCCACCGGGGAGCTGTTTTTT. Protein product: CASSPVAPTGELFF.

The genes are TRBV19 and TRBJ1-5; 10 bases map to TRBD1. V lost 5 bases, J lost 6 bases, and 7 bases stayed unmatched. The CDR3 is 15 residues long. The V gene's germline CDR1 is LNHDA and CDR2 SQIVND (reference sequence). As DNA, the CDR3 is TGTGCCAGTAGTCTGGACAGGGGGGCTGGTCAGCCCCAGCATTTT. Its translation is CASSLDRGAGQPQHF.

The chain is built from TRBV6-5 and TRBJ1-6; TRBD1 matches at 7 bases. The V gene's germline CDR1 is MNHEY and CDR2 SVGAGI. V lost 10 bases to trimming and J lost 9 bases; unmatched junction nucleotides: 12. CDR3 size: 14 residues. CDR3 sequence: CATRGTGERSPLHF. The CDR3, as DNA: TGTGCCACCAGGGGTACAGGGGAACGTTCACCCCTCCACTTT.

This sequence joins TRBV11-2 and TRBJ2-2; tentative D call: TRBD1 (6 bases). The CDR3 contains 13 residues. The V and J ends lost 4 bases and 4 bases respectively, with 7 bases between them. Germline V gene lookup returns CDR1 SGHAT and CDR2 FQNNGV. The CDR3 loop reads CASSSQGTGELFF. CDR3 bases: TGTGCCAGCAGCTCACAGGGCACCGGGGAGCTGTTTTTT.

This clone came up many times. The CDR3 here is CASVAGTGSYGYTF. The CDR3 DNA sequence: TGTGCCAGCGTGGCTGGGACAGGGAGTTATGGCTACACCTTC. V is TRBV6-1 and J is TRBJ1-2, with 9 bases aligning to TRBD1. The CDR3 is made up of 14 amino acids. In germline, CDR1 is MNHNS, CDR2 SASEGT. V shed 8 bases and J 5 bases; nucleotides not matched to a gene: 9.

The chain is built from TRBV5-1 and TRBJ2-5, with a possible D match to TRBD1 (5 bases). The CDR3 extends over 14 amino acids. Germline assignment: CDR1 SGHRS and CDR2 YFSETQ. The ends were cut back, 1 base at V and 5 bases at J, with 12 bases in the middle. The CDR3 here is CASSLQGFEETQYF. CDR3 in DNA: TGCGCCAGCAGCTTGCAGGGTTTTGAGGAGACCCAGTACTTC. The full variable domain, in which reference TRBV5-1 and TRBJ2-5 provide the parts outside the CDR3, is KAGVTQTPRYLIKTRGQQVTLSCSPISGHRSVSWYQQTPGQGLQFLFEYFSETQRNKGNFPGRFSGRQFSNSRSEMNVSTLELGDSALYLCASSLQGFEETQYFGPGTRLLVL.

J is TRBJ1-2 and V is TRBV9; D is ambiguous. The germline V gene encodes CDR1 SGDLS and CDR2 YYNGEE. The CDR3 contains 13 residues. The V and J ends lost 5 bases and 2 bases respectively, with 10 bases between them. CDR3 protein: CASSGTENYGYTF. The DNA of the CDR3 is TGTGCCAGCAGTGGAACAGAAAACTATGGCTACACCTTC.

The genes are TRBV5-6 and TRBJ1-2, with 8 bases lining up with TRBD1. V lost 5 bases and J lost 8; bases outside the gene matches: 8. The CDR3 runs to 13 residues. Germline lookup yields CDR1 SGHDT and CDR2 YYEEEE. CDR3 sequence reads: CASRQGEVGGYTF. The CDR3 nucleotides are TGTGCCAGCAGACAGGGGGAGGTTGGAGGCTACACCTTC.

J is TRBJ1-2 and V is TRBV6-1; TRBD1 matches 8 bases. CDR3 size: 14 residues. Trimming at V came to 5 bases and at J to 4 bases, leaving 6 bases not matched to a gene. Per germline, CDR1 MNHNS and CDR2 SASEGT. CDR3 region: CASSRTGFGYGYTF. The CDR3 nucleotides read TGTGCCAGCAGTAGGACAGGGTTTGGCTATGGCTACACCTTC.

This clone showed up just once. The chain combines TRBV5-6 with TRBJ2-5, with TRBD1 as a possible D gene (5 bases). The germline V gene encodes CDR1 SGHDT and CDR2 YYEEEE. This CDR3 is built from 15 residues. Trimming pared 0 bases from V and 1 base from J, leaving 10 bases between. This CDR3 is CASSLAWGSQETQYF. The CDR3 region has the DNA TGTGCCAGCAGCTTGGCCTGGGGCAGCCAAGAGACCCAGTACTTC.

This clone was found once. DNA for the CDR3: TGTGCCAGCAGCTTAGCGGGGCGGGAAAGCTCCTACGAGCAGTACTTC. Encoded protein: CASSLAGRESSYEQYF. The V and J genes are TRBV7-9 and TRBJ2-7, with a tentative D call TRBD2 (6 bases). V lost 0 bases, J lost 0 bases, and 12 bases lay in between. Germline CDR1 reads SEHNR; CDR2 reads FQNEAQ (reference sequence). The CDR3 totals 16 residues.

This chain links TRBV19 with TRBJ1-2; unclear D gene. CDR1 and CDR2 from the germline V gene are LNHDA and SQIVND (reference sequence). The ends were cut back, 10 bases at V and 0 bases at J, with 18 bases in the middle. The CDR3 spans 15 residues. The CDR3 region has the DNA TGTGCCACTAACCTTCCGGGGAACCCTAACTATGGCTACACCTTC. Translated, it gives CATNLPGNPNYGYTF.

The rearrangement joins TRBV7-2 to TRBJ1-4; maybe TRBD1 (6 bases). The germline CDR1 and CDR2 sequences are SGHTA and FQGNSA. This CDR3 has 15 amino acids. Trimming left V 3 bases short and J 12 bases short, with 20 bases between. The CDR3 DNA reads TGTGCCAGCAGCTTTATGGCGGGGGCGCAAGATGAACTGTTTTTT. This codes for CASSFMAGAQDELFF.

J is TRBJ1-4 and V is TRBV20-1; D not certain. The ends were cut back, 4 bases at V and 6 bases at J, with 3 bases in the middle. Per the germline V gene, CDR1 is DFQATT and CDR2 is SNEGSKA (reference sequence). The length of the CDR3 is 10 residues. The CDR3: CSATDEKLFF. The CDR3 region has the DNA TGCAGTGCTACGGATGAAAAACTGTTTTTT.

The V and J genes are TRBV28 and TRBJ1-1; no definite D call. Trimming pared 1 base from V and 2 bases from J, leaving 2 bases between. The CDR3 runs to 12 residues. Germline CDR1 is MDHEN and CDR2 is SYDVKM. As DNA, the CDR3 is TGTGCCAGCAGTTTATTAAACACTGAAGCTTTCTTT. Amino acids: CASSLLNTEAFF.

About this clone: Sequence at one end of the junction differs from germline and may be a read error. The genes are TRBV9 and TRBJ1-2, with TRBD1 matching 7 bases. The CDR3 is made up of 15 amino acids. The germline V gene has CDR1 SGDLS and CDR2 YYNGEE. The CDR3 coding sequence is TGTGCCAGCAGCACCCAGGACAGGCGGACTCTCTATCAATCTTTC. This gives the protein CASSTQDRRTLYQSF.